This T cell receptor beta chain was retrieved from a study of blood T cell repertoires in COVID-19. At the level of the study: COVID-19 samples, acute and convalescent, were from the United States, Italy and Spain. T cells, B-cell-depleted T cells, or PBMCs supplied cDNA or gDNA.

The CDR3 is made up of 16 amino acids. Germline values: CDR1 LGHDT, CDR2 YNNKEL (reference sequence). V lost 1 base and J lost 4; bases outside the gene matches: 4. In the original workflow: Cell counts per sample came from amplifying reference gene primers. Produced via immunoSEQ multiplex PCR; TCRdb's table is partial and in-frame only. The V and J calls and clone size come from that table; D and trimming were worked out from the DNA. The profile shows roughly 190,000 clones, approximately 80% of them singletons. This clone occurred once. Distinct nucleotide sequences in the sample also encode this CDR3.

The V and J genes are TRBV3-1 (or the pseudogene TRBV3-2) and TRBJ2-6; 7 positions agree with TRBD2. This clonotype was sampled from a man in his 60s with acute or convalescent COVID-19. Specimen: peripheral blood. CDR3 region: CASSQGGGSGANVLTF. CDR3 sequence (DNA): TGTGCCAGCAGCCAAGGCGGGGGTTCGGGGGCCAACGTCCTGACTTTC.